The 22 T cell receptor beta chains reported below all come from one sample, sequenced in a study of blood T cell repertoires in COVID-19. Generated by immunoSEQ multiplex PCR, the TCRdb table keeps only in-frame clones and is missing some. The sample includes 200,000 or so clones, 75% to 90% seen only once; the top ten take approximately 2.5%. The sample consisted of PBMCs or T cells enriched from blood (not recorded which). These receptors were obtained from a woman aged 35 to 49 with acute COVID-19.

This chain links TRBV6-2 or TRBV6-3 with TRBJ2-6; D is ambiguous. The CDR3 is 15 amino acids. V lost 5 bases to trimming and J lost 0 bases, with 8 bases between them. The germline V gene encodes CDR1 MNHEY and CDR2 SVGEGT. The CDR3 loop reads CASSPRHSGANVLTF. The DNA of the CDR3 is TGTGCCAGCAGTCCCCGACACTCTGGGGCCAACGTCCTGACTTTC.

This rearrangement joins TRBV5-1 to TRBJ1-1; D is ambiguous. Germline CDR1 is SGHRS and CDR2 is YFSETQ. The CDR3 has 13 residues. Trimming cost V 6 bases and J 1 base, with 10 bases left between them. CDR3 residues: CASTQSKNTEAFF. CDR3 nucleotides: TGCGCCAGCACTCAAAGCAAGAACACTGAAGCTTTCTTT.

The chain recombines TRBV7-9 with TRBJ1-3; D unresolved. CDR3 size: 12 residues. The germline gives CDR1 SEHNR, CDR2 FQNEAQ (reference sequence). V was pared by 5 bases and J by 4 bases, with 6 bases between. The CDR3 DNA sequence: TGTGCCAGCAGCCTAATGGGAAACACCATATATTTT. It specifies CASSLMGNTIYF.

The V call is TRBV29-1, the J call TRBJ1-3, with TRBD1 matching over 7 bases. This CDR3 contains 14 residues. CDR1 and CDR2 (germline): SQVTM, ANQGSEA. The V segment lost 6 bases and the J segment 3 bases; nucleotides outside the gene matches: 8. CDR3 nucleotides: TGCAGCGTCGGAACAGGGGCTTATGGAAACACCATATATTTT. It encodes CSVGTGAYGNTIYF. Based on the CDR3 plus reference TRBV29-1 and TRBJ1-3, the full variable domain is SAVISQKPSRDICQRGTSLTIQCQVDSQVTMMFWYRQQPGQSLTLIATANQGSEATYESGFVIDKFPISRPNLTFSTLTVSNMSPEDSSIYLCSVGTGAYGNTIYFGEGSWLTVV.

The V call is TRBV4-2, the J call TRBJ2-1, with a tentative D call TRBD1 (5 bases). There are 15 residues in the CDR3. The germline V gene has CDR1 LGHNA and CDR2 YNFKEQ. Between the trimmed V and J ends, which lost 1 base and 1 base, there was a span of 8 bases. The CDR3 DNA reads TGTGCCAGCAGCCAAGCACAGGAGTCCTACAATGAGCAGTTCTTC. Its protein product is CASSQAQESYNEQFF.

The chain carries TRBV28 and TRBJ2-7; D is possibly TRBD2 (7 bases). Deletions cut 6 bases from V and 2 bases from J, with 17 bases between. The CDR3 is 15 amino acids. Germline V gene data show CDR1 as MDHEN and CDR2 as SYDVKM. The CDR3 DNA sequence: TGTGCCAGCAGGAAGGGGGGGTTTGTAACCTACGAGCAGTACTTC. The encoded protein is CASRKGGFVTYEQYF.

CDR3 in amino acids: CASRAKDTLTLISYNEQFF. DNA for the CDR3: TGTGCCAGCAGGGCGAAGGACACTCTCACCCTCATCTCCTACAATGAGCAGTTCTTC. This sequence joins TRBV28 and TRBJ2-1, with D tentatively TRBD1 (5 bases). Germline CDR1 MDHEN, CDR2 SYDVKM. The ends were cut back, 6 bases at V and 0 bases at J, with 24 bases in the middle. The CDR3 is made up of 19 amino acids. Looking up the rest from reference TRBV28 and TRBJ2-1 gives the full variable domain: DVKVTQSSRYLVKRTGEKVFLECVQDMDHENMFWYRQDPGLGLRLIYFSYDVKMKEKGDIPEGYSVSREKKERFSLILESASTNQTSMYLCASRAKDTLTLISYNEQFFGPGTRLTVL.

The J gene is TRBJ2-5, the V gene TRBV2; 7 nucleotides agree with TRBD2. V lost 6 bases to trimming and J lost 3 bases; unmatched junction nucleotides: 7. The CDR3 totals 14 residues. Per germline, CDR1 SNHLY and CDR2 FYNNEI. The CDR3 here is CASRGGREKETQYF. The DNA for the CDR3 is TGTGCCAGCAGGGGGGGGAGGGAAAAAGAGACCCAGTACTTC.

V usage is TRBV9 and J usage is TRBJ2-5; the D gene is possibly TRBD2 (6 bases). The length of the CDR3 is 15 residues. Germline CDR1 is SGDLS and CDR2 is YYNGEE. V lost 0 bases and J 1 base, leaving 10 bases between the germline ends. The CDR3 sequence is CASSVGTTSQETQYF. In nucleotides, the CDR3 is TGTGCCAGCAGCGTAGGAACGACTAGCCAAGAGACCCAGTACTTC.

The V call is TRBV7-9, the J call TRBJ1-2; 7 nucleotides match TRBD1. V lost 9 bases, J lost 0 bases, and 7 bases stayed unmatched. The CDR3 extends over 14 amino acids. Germline assignment: CDR1 SEHNR and CDR2 FQNEAQ (reference sequence). CDR3 DNA: TGTGCCAGTCCGGACAGGACCCCTAACTATGGCTACACCTTC. Translated, it gives CASPDRTPNYGYTF.

The DNA for the CDR3 is TGTGCCTGGACGACCGGGACAGGGCTTGAAAAACTGTTTTTT. Its protein is CAWTTGTGLEKLFF. The chain uses TRBV30 and TRBJ1-4; 9 positions match TRBD1. Germline-derived CDR1 and CDR2 are GTSNPN and SVGIG (reference sequence). V was pared by 4 bases and J by 7 bases, with 7 bases of the junction left unmatched. The CDR3 has 14 residues.

This chain joins TRBV21-1 and TRBJ1-5; the table gives TRBD1 as D, unverified against the DNA. TRBV21-1 is noted as a pseudogene. This CDR3 is built from 17 residues. DNA for the CDR3: TGTGCCAGCAGCAATGACAGGGCGGAATATGGCAATCAGCCCCAGCATTTT. It encodes CASSNDRAEYGNQPQHF.

The J gene is TRBJ2-1, the V gene TRBV19; 7 bases match TRBD2. From germline, CDR1 is LNHDA and CDR2 SQIVND (reference sequence). The CDR3 contains 15 residues. The V segment lost 0 bases and the J segment 2 bases; nucleotides outside the gene matches: 1. The CDR3 here is CASSIEAGAYNEQFF. The CDR3 DNA is TGTGCCAGTAGTATAGAGGCGGGGGCCTACAATGAGCAGTTCTTC.

The chain joins TRBV21-1 to TRBJ1-1; TRBD1 is the table's D call, not checked against the DNA. TRBV21-1 has pseudogene status. The CDR3 covers 10 residues. The CDR3 sequence is CAIRQGEAFF. CDR3 bases: TGTGCCATTAGACAGGGGGAAGCTTTCTTT.

In this sample, this clone turned up once. V is TRBV3-1 (or the pseudogene TRBV3-2) and J is TRBJ1-2; 8 bases agree with TRBD1. The ends lost 1 base at V and 4 bases at J; junction bases unmatched: 2. The germline V gene encodes CDR1 LGHDT and CDR2 YNNKEL (reference sequence). The CDR3 runs to 14 residues. The CDR3 nucleotides are TGTGCCAGCAGCCAAGGACAGGGGTTCTATGGCTACACCTTC. This encodes CASSQGQGFYGYTF.

The rearrangement joins TRBV7-8 to TRBJ2-5; 7 nucleotides agree with TRBD2. Losses at the gene ends were 1 base for V and 3 bases for J; bases not matched to a gene: 5. The length of the CDR3 is 15 residues. Germline V gene lookup returns CDR1 SGHVS and CDR2 FQNEAQ. Here the CDR3 DNA reads TGTGCCAGCAGCTTAGTGGGACTACGGGAAGAGACCCAGTACTTC. It encodes CASSLVGLREETQYF. The full variable domain, its missing parts supplied by reference TRBV7-8 and TRBJ2-5, is GAGVSQSPRYKVAKRGQDVALRCDPISGHVSLFWYQQALGQGPEFLTYFQNEAQLDKSGLPSDRFFAERPEGSVSTLKIQRTQQEDSAVYLCASSLVGLREETQYFGPGTRLLVL.

V gene TRBV18 combines with J gene TRBJ2-5; perhaps TRBD1 as D (6 bases). V lost 4 bases and J lost 4, with 16 bases in between. Germline lookup yields CDR1 KGHSH and CDR2 LQKENI. CDR3 size: 15 residues. Here the CDR3 DNA reads TGTGCCAGCTCACTTAGGTATGAAGGGGGAGAGACCCAGTACTTC. Translating gives CASSLRYEGGETQYF.

The chain's CDR3 is CASSVGVGLGAETQYF. The CDR3 DNA follows: TGTGCCAGCAGCGTAGGGGTGGGACTAGGCGCGGAGACCCAGTACTTC. J is TRBJ2-5 and V is TRBV9; 8 bases line up with TRBD2. CDR3 length: 16 amino acids. The V gene end was trimmed by 0 bases and the J gene end by 5 bases; junction bases not matched to a gene: 9. Germline assignment: CDR1 SGDLS and CDR2 YYNGEE.

CDR3 nucleotides: TGTGCCAGCAGCTTGTACAGCCAGAACACCGGGGAGCTGTTTTTT. Protein product: CASSLYSQNTGELFF. The chain recombines TRBV7-2 with TRBJ2-2; D is uncertain. The CDR3 is made up of 15 amino acids. CDR1 is SGHTA, CDR2 FQGNSA, per germline. V was trimmed by 3 bases and J by 1 base, leaving 9 bases between them.

CDR3 region: CSAEGAQGNEQFF. The CDR3 DNA reads TGCAGCGCCGAGGGGGCTCAGGGGAATGAGCAGTTCTTC. The chain is built from TRBV29-1 and TRBJ2-1; TRBD1 agrees at 7 bases. The CDR3 sequence is 13 residues long. After removal of 7 bases from V and 7 bases from J, the junction contained 10 bases not matched to a gene. The germline V gene encodes CDR1 SQVTM and CDR2 ANQGSEA.

This chain uses TRBV5-4 with TRBJ2-7, with D maybe TRBD1 (6 bases). Germline CDR1 and CDR2: SGHNT and YYREEE (reference sequence). Trimming took 4 bases from V and 2 from J, leaving 10 bases between them. CDR3 length equals 13 residues. Here the CDR3 DNA reads TGTGCCAGCAGCGCCGACAGGACCTACGAGCAGTACTTC. Translating it yields CASSADRTYEQYF.

This clone was observed a handful of times. The V gene is TRBV4-1, the J gene TRBJ1-4, with D possibly being TRBD1 (6 bases). The V gene's germline CDR1 is MGHRA and CDR2 YSYEKL. Trimming cost V 4 bases and J 12 bases, with 18 bases left between them. The CDR3 extends over 14 amino acids. Written as DNA, the CDR3 is TGCGCCAGCAGCCCCCGGACAGACATGAAAGAACTGTTTTTT. This gives the protein CASSPRTDMKELFF.